The rows below give T cell receptor beta chains drawn from one sample of a study of ipilimumab plus nivolumab after autologous stem cell transplantation. Clones were read by immunoSEQ multiplex PCR, and TCRdb kept only the in-frame ones, dropping some. The sample lists about 12,000 clones; almost 70% were seen once. The sample consisted of PBMCs, taken in a trial of ipilimumab plus nivolumab as post-transplant consolidation. The receptor source for this set is a male donor with diffuse large B-cell lymphoma. Each CDR3 is given with its conserved first and last residue. D genes are given only for firm matches. Rows may omit the clone size; those that give it use once, few, many or a size class.

>NA|TRBJ1-1|NA|TRBV6-6
CASSPGRNTEAFF
TGTGCCAGCAGCCCGGGACGGAACACTGAAGCTTTCTTT
>NA|TRBJ2-7|few|TRBV7-3
CASSLNDRSGEQYF
TGTGCCAGCAGTTTAAATGACAGGTCAGGCGAGCAGTACTTC
>NA|TRBJ2-7|NA|TRBV4-3
CASSQEQGLPYEQYF
TGCGCCAGCAGCCAGGAACAGGGACTGCCCTACGAGCAGTACTTC
>TRBD2|TRBJ2-3|NA|TRBV13
CASSPRARDYDTDTQYF
TGTGCCAGCAGCCCCAGGGCACGGGACTATGACACAGATACGCAGTATTTT
>TRBD1|TRBJ2-1|many|TRBV5-1
CASAPGQPNNEQFF
TGCGCCAGCGCACCGGGACAGCCTAACAATGAGCAGTTCTTC
>TRBD2|TRBJ2-5|NA|TRBV7-6
CASTGLAGAMGQETQYF
TGTGCCAGCACCGGACTAGCGGGAGCAATGGGCCAAGAGACCCAGTACTTC
>NA|TRBJ2-3|NA|TRBV7-6
CASSPEPLGTQYF
TGTGCCAGCAGCCCCGAGCCCTTGGGGACGCAGTATTTT
>NA|TRBJ1-1|medium-sized|TRBV7-9
CASSLGLGGIAEAFF
TGTGCCAGCAGCTTAGGTTTGGGGGGGATCGCTGAAGCTTTCTTT
>TRBD1|TRBJ1-2|once|TRBV4-2
CASSQDDGQGAGGYTF
TGTGCCAGCAGCCAGGACGACGGACAGGGGGCCGGTGGCTACACCTTC
>NA|TRBJ2-7|once|TRBV6-5
CASSYEPGQFYEQYF
TGTGCCAGCAGTTATGAGCCAGGGCAGTTCTACGAGCAGTACTTC
>TRBD1|TRBJ1-2|once|TRBV28
CASSLSRGDYGYTF
TGTGCCAGCAGTTTATCCAGGGGGGACTATGGCTACACCTTC
>NA|TRBJ2-2|few|TRBV15
CATTVASSTGELFF
TGTGCCACCACGGTAGCTTCGAGCACCGGGGAGCTGTTTTTT
>TRBD1|TRBJ1-6|NA|TRBV28
CASRAGTGNNSPLHF
TGTGCCAGCAGGGCCGGGACAGGGAATAATTCACCCCTCCACTTT
>NA|TRBJ2-3|NA|TRBV11-2
CASSPRDPYTDTQYF
TGTGCCAGCAGCCCCCGGGATCCTTACACAGATACGCAGTATTTT
>NA|TRBJ2-3|NA|TRBV7-4
CASSREVRQGGHTQYF
TGTGCCAGCAGCCGAGAGGTGAGGCAGGGTGGACATACGCAGTATTTT
>NA|TRBJ2-5|NA|TRBV5-6
CASSSGVDETQYF
TGTGCCAGCAGTTCGGGGGTGGATGAGACCCAGTACTTC
>NA|TRBJ1-3|few|TRBV9
CASSVGSGDNTIYF
TGTGCCAGCAGCGTAGGTTCAGGGGACAACACCATATATTTT
>NA|TRBJ2-1|medium-sized|TRBV11-1
CASSRMSEQFF
TGTGCCAGCAGCCGCATGAGTGAGCAGTTCTTC
>NA|TRBJ1-1|NA|TRBV12-5
CASGLHVGATTEAFF
TGTGCTAGTGGTCTGCACGTCGGGGCCACCACTGAAGCTTTCTTT
>NA|TRBJ2-1|NA|TRBV7-2
CASSPRVAGREQFF
TGTGCCAGCAGCCCACGAGTTGCGGGCAGAGAGCAGTTCTTC
>NA|TRBJ2-7|NA|TRBV13
CASSSKTHPPIVEQYF
TGTGCCAGCAGCTCCAAAACCCACCCCCCCATCGTCGAGCAGTACTTC
>NA|TRBJ2-7|NA|TRBV4-1
CASSPQEFVGYEQYF
TGCGCCAGCAGCCCACAAGAATTCGTGGGCTACGAGCAGTACTTC
>NA|TRBJ2-3|NA|TRBV7-2
CASSLAPPPDTQYF
TGTGCCAGCAGCTTAGCACCACCCCCAGATACGCAGTATTTT
>NA|TRBJ2-7|NA|TRBV5-1
CASSLGGPSYEQYF
TGCGCCAGCAGCTTGGGGGGCCCCAGCTACGAGCAGTACTTC
>TRBD2|TRBJ2-5|once|TRBV7-9
CASSLDVWGTSGTQYF
TGTGCCAGCAGCTTAGATGTATGGGGGACTAGTGGGACCCAGTACTTC
>TRBD2|TRBJ2-3|few|TRBV5-1
CASSLAGLGVDTQYF
TGCGCCAGCAGCTTAGCGGGACTAGGCGTCGATACGCAGTATTTT
>NA|TRBJ1-2|NA|TRBV27
CASSLMAGTYGYTF
TGTGCCAGCAGTTTAATGGCAGGGACCTATGGCTACACCTTC
>NA|TRBJ2-5|NA|TRBV5-1
CASSSLETQYF
TGCGCCAGCAGCTCCTTAGAGACCCAGTACTTC